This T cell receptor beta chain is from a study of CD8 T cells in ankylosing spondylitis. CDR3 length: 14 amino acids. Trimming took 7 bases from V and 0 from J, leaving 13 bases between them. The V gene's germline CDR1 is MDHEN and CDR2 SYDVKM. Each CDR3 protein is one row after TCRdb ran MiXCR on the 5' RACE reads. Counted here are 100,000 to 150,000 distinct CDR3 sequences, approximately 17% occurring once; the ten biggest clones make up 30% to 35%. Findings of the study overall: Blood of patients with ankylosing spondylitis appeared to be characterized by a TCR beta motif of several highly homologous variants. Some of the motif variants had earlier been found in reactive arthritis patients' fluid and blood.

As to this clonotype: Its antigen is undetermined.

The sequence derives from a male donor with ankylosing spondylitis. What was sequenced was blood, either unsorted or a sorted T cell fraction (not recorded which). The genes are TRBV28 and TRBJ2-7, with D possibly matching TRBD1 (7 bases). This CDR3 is CASTVRDSSYEQYF. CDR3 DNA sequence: TGTGCCAGCACCGTGCGGGACAGCTCCTACGAGCAGTACTTC.